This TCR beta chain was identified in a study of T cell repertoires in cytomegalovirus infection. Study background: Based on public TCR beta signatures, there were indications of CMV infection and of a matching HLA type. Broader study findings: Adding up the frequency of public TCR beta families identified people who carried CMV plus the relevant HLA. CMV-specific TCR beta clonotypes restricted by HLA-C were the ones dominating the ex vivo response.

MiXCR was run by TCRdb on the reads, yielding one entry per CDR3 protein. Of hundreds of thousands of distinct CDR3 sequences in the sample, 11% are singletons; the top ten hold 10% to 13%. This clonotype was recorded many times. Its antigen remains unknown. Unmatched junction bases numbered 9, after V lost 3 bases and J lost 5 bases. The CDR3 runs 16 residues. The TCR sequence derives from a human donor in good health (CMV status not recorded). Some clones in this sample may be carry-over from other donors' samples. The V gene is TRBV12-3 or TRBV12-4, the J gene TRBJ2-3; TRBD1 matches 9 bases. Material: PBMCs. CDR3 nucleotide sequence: TGTGCCAGCAGTTTCCGCGGGACAGGGTCTAAAGATACGCAGTATTTT. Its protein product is CASSFRGTGSKDTQYF.